A single sample is the source of the 27 T cell receptor beta chains below, sequenced in a study of cytomegalovirus exposure and HLA in healthy donors. PCR involved 60 Vbeta and 13 Jbeta primers. Using immunoSEQ multiplex PCR, the repertoire was profiled, and TCRdb retains in-frame clones only, with some absent. The sample has about 200,000 clones, 82% seen once. The specimen sequenced was PBMCs. These TCRs come from a woman aged 50 to 65 in good health and CMV-seropositive.

The CDR3 loop reads CASSVGWTSVNTGELFF. CDR3 in DNA: TGCGCCAGCAGTGTCGGCTGGACTAGCGTGAACACCGGGGAGCTGTTTTTT. The chain carries TRBV10-1 and TRBJ2-2, with 9 bases matching TRBD2. The germline V gene encodes CDR1 WNHNN and CDR2 SYGVQD (reference sequence). V was pared by 4 bases and J by 1 base, with 7 bases of the junction left unmatched. The CDR3 is 17 residues long.

With respect to this clone: A junction end diverges from the germline sequence, so it may reflect a read error. V usage is TRBV7-9 and J usage is TRBJ1-1; D not resolved. Per germline, CDR1 SEHNR and CDR2 FQNEAQ (reference sequence). This CDR3 spans 14 amino acids. Here the CDR3 DNA reads TGTTCCAGCAGCTTAGCCACAGAAAACACTGAAGCTTTCTTT. Its translation is CSSSLATENTEAFF.

The V and J genes are TRBV6-1 and TRBJ2-2; a possible D gene is TRBD1 (5 bases). Trimming removed 6 bases from V and 0 bases from J, with 11 bases in between. This CDR3 spans 15 amino acids. Germline assignment: CDR1 MNHNS and CDR2 SASEGT. The CDR3 here is CASRNDRPNTGELFF. For the CDR3, the DNA is TGTGCCAGCAGAAACGACAGACCGAACACCGGGGAGCTGTTTTTT.

The chain joins TRBV15 to TRBJ2-1; D perhaps matches TRBD1 (5 bases). The V gene's germline CDR1 is LNHNV and CDR2 YYDKDF (reference sequence). The CDR3 consists of 15 residues. Trimming took 1 base from V and 6 from J, leaving 13 bases between them. The CDR3, as DNA: TGTGCCACCAGCAGAGGAGACCATGGGGCCAATGAGCAGTTCTTC. Translating gives CATSRGDHGANEQFF.

This chain connects TRBV28 to TRBJ2-1, with TRBD2 identical over 9 bases. The CDR3 has 18 amino acids. Germline V lookup: CDR1 MDHEN, CDR2 SYDVKM. The trim removed 3 bases at V and 9 bases at J, leaving 18 bases unmatched. CDR3 DNA: TGTGCCAGCAGTTTCTTTGCAGGGGGGAGCGGGGGGAACAGTGAGCAGTTCTTC. Protein: CASSFFAGGSGGNSEQFF.

The CDR3, as DNA: TGTGCCAGCAGCCCAACCGGGACAGGGGATAATTCACCCCTCCACTTT. Encoded protein: CASSPTGTGDNSPLHF. J is TRBJ1-6 and V is TRBV5-6; TRBD1 agrees at 10 bases. The length of the CDR3 is 16 residues. Unmatched junction bases numbered 6, after V lost 4 bases and J lost 5 bases. Per the germline V gene, CDR1 is SGHDT and CDR2 is YYEEEE.

The J gene is TRBJ2-3, the V gene TRBV4-1; no clear D. Germline V gene data show CDR1 as MGHRA and CDR2 as YSYEKL. The CDR3 is made up of 13 amino acids. The germline V and J ends were trimmed by 3 bases and 6 bases, with 10 bases remaining between them. CDR3 protein: CASSQTQRDTQYF. As DNA, the CDR3 is TGCGCCAGCAGCCAGACGCAGCGCGATACGCAGTATTTT.

V gene TRBV21-1 combines with J gene TRBJ1-6; the D segment call TRBD1 is taken from the table without a DNA check. TRBV21-1 represents a pseudogene. This CDR3 comprises 20 residues. This CDR3 is CASSKGLGQGVSSEDSPLHF. In nucleotides, the CDR3 is TGTGCCAGCAGCAAGGGTCTCGGACAGGGTGTATCAAGTGAGGATTCACCCCTCCACTTT.

The chain is built from TRBV19 and TRBJ1-5, with TRBD1 as a possible D gene (6 bases). Per germline, CDR1 LNHDA and CDR2 SQIVND (reference sequence). This CDR3 has 14 amino acids. With 7 bases removed from V and 6 bases from J, the gap between germline ends came to 16 bases. CDR3 protein: CASTLQGPVQPQHF. The CDR3 DNA sequence: TGTGCCAGTACTCTACAGGGACCGGTTCAGCCCCAGCATTTT.

This clone showed up just a few times. This chain links TRBV6-4 with TRBJ2-3, with TRBD2 matching 8 bases. Looked up from germline, CDR1 is MRHNA and CDR2 is SNTAGT. The V and J ends lost 5 bases and 8 bases, in that order; junction bases with no gene match: 12. The CDR3 consists of 15 residues. CDR3 bases: TGTGCCAGCAGTAATCCGGGACTAGTTTTATGTACGCAGTATTTT. As protein: CASSNPGLVLCTQYF.

The V call is TRBV7-9, the J call TRBJ2-1; 7 bases fit TRBD2. Unmatched junction bases numbered 6, after V lost 3 bases and J lost 1 base. CDR1 and CDR2 (germline): SEHNR, FQNEAQ (reference sequence). The CDR3 sequence is 16 residues long. CDR3 nucleotide sequence: TGTGCCAGCAGCTTTACTCCCGGGAGGTCCTACAATGAGCAGTTCTTC. This gives the protein CASSFTPGRSYNEQFF.

The chain is built from TRBV11-3 and TRBJ2-5; TRBD2 matches at 7 bases. J lost 7 bases, V lost 6 bases, and 8 bases had no gene match. In germline, CDR1 is SGHNT, CDR2 YENEEA. This CDR3 has 13 amino acids. CDR3 nucleotide sequence: TGTGCCAGCAGTTTAACCAGGGAGGGGACCCAGTACTTC. Its translation is CASSLTREGTQYF.

The chain joins TRBV28 to TRBJ1-5; no clear D. With 9 bases removed from V and 1 base from J, the gap between germline ends came to 7 bases. The length of the CDR3 is 12 residues. Per germline, CDR1 MDHEN and CDR2 SYDVKM. CDR3 loop: CASRQSNQPQHF. CDR3 bases: TGTGCCAGTAGACAAAGCAATCAGCCCCAGCATTTT.

V gene TRBV7-8 combines with J gene TRBJ1-1; D perhaps matches TRBD1 (6 bases). The V end was cut by 3 bases, the J end by 2 bases, with 16 bases between. The germline CDR1 and CDR2 sequences are SGHVS and FQNEAQ. This CDR3 is 16 amino acids long. The CDR3 nucleotides are TGTGCCAGCAGCTTGGTCGGGACATCTCGTAACACTGAAGCTTTCTTT. Translating gives CASSLVGTSRNTEAFF.

This clone was picked up a small number of times. The CDR3 coding sequence is TGCAGTGCCACGCTAGATGTCGAGCAGTACTTC. Translating it yields CSATLDVEQYF. The chain recombines TRBV20-1 with TRBJ2-7; D is undetermined. The germline V gene has CDR1 DFQATT and CDR2 SNEGSKA (reference sequence). With 6 bases removed from V and 6 bases from J, the gap between germline ends came to 12 bases. The CDR3 length is 11 residues.

This chain links TRBV27 with TRBJ1-4; the D gene is possibly TRBD1 (5 bases). CDR1 MNHEY and CDR2 SMNVEV come from the germline V gene (reference sequence). The CDR3 has 14 residues. The V and J ends lost 2 bases and 4 bases respectively, with 8 bases between them. The CDR3 is CASSLGALNEKLFF. In DNA form, the CDR3 reads TGTGCCAGCAGTTTAGGGGCTCTTAATGAAAAACTGTTTTTT.

V usage is TRBV19 and J usage is TRBJ1-2, with D tentatively TRBD1 (5 bases). The V end lost 2 bases, the J end lost 2 bases, and 6 bases lay between the germline ends. The CDR3 runs 13 residues. Germline-derived CDR1 and CDR2 are LNHDA and SQIVND (reference sequence). The chain's CDR3 is CASSIQGNYGYTF. The CDR3 coding sequence is TGTGCCAGTAGTATACAGGGCAACTATGGCTACACCTTC. Using reference TRBV19 and TRBJ1-2 for the parts outside the CDR3, the full variable domain is DGGITQSPKYLFRKEGQNVTLSCEQNLNHDAMYWYRQDPGQGLRLIYYSQIVNDFQKGDIAEGYSVSREKKESFPLTVTSAQKNPTAFYLCASSIQGNYGYTFGSGTRLTVV.

The chain recombines TRBV28 with TRBJ1-2; D not resolved. The germline V gene has CDR1 MDHEN and CDR2 SYDVKM. CDR3 size: 12 residues. V lost 8 bases and J 4 bases, leaving 11 bases between the germline ends. The CDR3 DNA is TGTGCCAGCCTTTCGGGTCCCTATGGCTACACCTTC. It codes for CASLSGPYGYTF.

Regarding this clone: Relative to the germline gene, one junction end is altered; a read error may explain this. This chain links TRBV6-1 with TRBJ2-6; 7 nucleotides agree with TRBD1. This CDR3 contains 15 residues. Germline lookup yields CDR1 MNHNS and CDR2 SASEGT. CDR3 coding DNA: TGTGCCAGCAGCCACACAGGGGCTGGGGCCAACGGCCTGACTTTC. Protein: CASSHTGAGANGLTF.

This clone was picked up one time. This chain connects TRBV19 to TRBJ2-6; D is perhaps TRBD1 (5 bases). Germline CDR1 LNHDA, CDR2 SQIVND (reference sequence). The CDR3 has 16 amino acids. The V end was cut by 5 bases, the J end by 2 bases, with 13 bases between. For the CDR3, the DNA is TGTGCCAGTAGTTCCACCTGGGGCGCTGGGGCCAACGTCCTGACTTTC. This sequence encodes CASSSTWGAGANVLTF.

V and J are TRBV27 and TRBJ2-2, with 16 bases that match TRBD2. Germline CDR1 reads MNHEY; CDR2 reads SMNVEV (reference sequence). V gave up 7 bases and J gave up 1 base; unmatched junction bases: 6. The CDR3 sequence is 18 residues long. In nucleotides, the CDR3 is TGTGCCAGCACCCCGGGACTAGCGGGAGGGTGGAACACCGGGGAGCTGTTTTTT. Its translation is CASTPGLAGGWNTGELFF.

This chain links TRBV7-6 with TRBJ2-7; maybe TRBD1 (5 bases). The CDR3 runs 13 residues. Between the trimmed V and J ends, which lost 5 bases and 5 bases, there was a span of 13 bases. The germline CDR1 and CDR2 sequences are SGHVS and FNYEAQ. The CDR3 region has the DNA TGTGCCAGCAGCCCCCAGGGTGTCCACGAGCAGTACTTC. This codes for CASSPQGVHEQYF.

V usage is TRBV6-6 and J usage is TRBJ2-2; 10 positions match TRBD2. The CDR3 spans 16 residues. J lost 1 base, V lost 4 bases, and 3 bases had no gene match. Germline CDR1 and CDR2: MNHNY and SVGAGI (reference sequence). The CDR3 is CASSFTSGVNTGELFF. Written as DNA, the CDR3 is TGTGCCAGCAGTTTCACTAGCGGGGTGAACACCGGGGAGCTGTTTTTT.

CDR3 amino acids: CASSRTANYGYTF. The DNA for the CDR3 is TGTGCCAGCAGCCGGACAGCCAACTATGGCTACACCTTC. The chain combines TRBV5-4 with TRBJ1-2, with D tentatively TRBD1 (6 bases). From germline, CDR1 is SGHNT and CDR2 YYREEE (reference sequence). The germline V and J ends were trimmed by 4 bases and 2 bases, with 9 bases remaining between them. This CDR3 has 13 residues.

The V call is TRBV27, the J call TRBJ2-7, with D possibly matching TRBD1 (6 bases). V gave up 2 bases and J gave up 3 bases, with 11 bases separating them. The length of the CDR3 is 14 residues. CDR1 MNHEY and CDR2 SMNVEV come from the germline V gene (reference sequence). This chain's CDR3 is CASSLVGHRYEQYF. In DNA form, the CDR3 reads TGTGCCAGCAGTTTAGTGGGACACCGCTACGAGCAGTACTTC.

The J gene is TRBJ2-1, the V gene TRBV28; the D gene is possibly TRBD2 (7 bases). With 8 bases removed from V and 2 bases from J, the gap between germline ends came to 13 bases. CDR1 and CDR2 from the germline V gene are MDHEN and SYDVKM. The CDR3 loop spans 14 amino acids. In DNA form, the CDR3 reads TGTGCCAGCCAGGAGGGGGGGACCTACAATGAGCAGTTCTTC. Translated, it gives CASQEGGTYNEQFF.

The rearrangement joins TRBV6-5 to TRBJ2-4; no firm D call. Between the trimmed V and J ends, which lost 6 bases and 8 bases, there was a span of 14 bases. From germline, CDR1 is MNHEY and CDR2 SVGAGI. The CDR3 extends over 13 amino acids. The CDR3 region is CASSPTGVDIQYF. The DNA of the CDR3 is TGTGCCAGCAGCCCCACCGGTGTCGACATTCAGTACTTC.